This is a list of T cell receptor beta chains from one sample in a study of shared clonotypes between healthy human individuals. The repertoire was sequenced with immunoSEQ multiplex PCR; TCRdb's copy has only in-frame clones and lacks some. The sample holds fewer than 1.6 million clones, approximately 98.5% seen once. The sequenced material came from naive CD4+ T cells sorted from blood. The receptor source for this set is a man in his thirties or forties in good health. CDR3s include the opening cysteine and the closing phenylalanine or tryptophan. The order of the fields is D gene, V gene, J gene, clone size, CDR3 DNA, CDR3 protein. The D gene is left open where the match is weak. Rows give clone size only sometimes, using once, few, many, or a class for an expanded clone.

d_gene: TRBD2; v_gene: TRBV5-1; j_gene: TRBJ2-3; abundance: NA; CDR3nt: TGCGCCAGCACCCCTGGGGACTACCCAAGTACCACAGATACGCAGTATTTT; CDR3aa: CASTPGDYPSTTDTQYF
d_gene: TRBD1; v_gene: TRBV5-1; j_gene: TRBJ1-2; abundance: NA; CDR3nt: TGCGCCAGCAGCTTGATAGGACAGGGGGAGCCCTATGGCTACACCTTC; CDR3aa: CASSLIGQGEPYGYTF
d_gene: NA; v_gene: TRBV30; j_gene: TRBJ2-7; abundance: NA; CDR3nt: TGTGTTGGGGCGCAGAAAAGCTCCTACGAGCAGTACTTC; CDR3aa: CVGAQKSSYEQYF
d_gene: NA; v_gene: TRBV5-5; j_gene: TRBJ1-5; abundance: NA; CDR3nt: TGTGCCAGCCAGGGCTATCTTGGTCAGCCCCAGCATTTT; CDR3aa: CASQGYLGQPQHF
d_gene: TRBD2; v_gene: TRBV5-1; j_gene: TRBJ2-7; abundance: NA; CDR3nt: TGCGCCAGCAGCTTGGGGTTAGCGGGACTTTACGAGCAGTACTTC; CDR3aa: CASSLGLAGLYEQYF
d_gene: NA; v_gene: TRBV5-8; j_gene: TRBJ2-5; abundance: once; CDR3nt: TGTGCCAGCAGGTCCCCACGGGGGCTAGGGGAGACCCAGTACTTC; CDR3aa: CASRSPRGLGETQYF
d_gene: TRBD1; v_gene: TRBV29-1; j_gene: TRBJ2-7; abundance: NA; CDR3nt: TGCAGCGTGACTCGAGCCGGGACAGGGGCCTACGAGCAGTACTTC; CDR3aa: CSVTRAGTGAYEQYF
d_gene: TRBD2; v_gene: TRBV19; j_gene: TRBJ2-1; abundance: NA; CDR3nt: TGTGCCAGTAGTAACGGGAGGTTTTGGAATGAGCAGTTCTTC; CDR3aa: CASSNGRFWNEQFF
d_gene: TRBD1; v_gene: TRBV9; j_gene: TRBJ2-3; abundance: NA; CDR3nt: TGTGCCAGCGGGACAGCTAGCACAGATACGCAGTATTTT; CDR3aa: CASGTASTDTQYF
d_gene: NA; v_gene: TRBV2; j_gene: TRBJ2-2; abundance: NA; CDR3nt: TGTGCCAGCAGTGAGCAGGGTAGTAGGAACACCGGGGAGCTGTTTTTT; CDR3aa: CASSEQGSRNTGELFF
d_gene: NA; v_gene: TRBV7-7; j_gene: TRBJ2-2; abundance: NA; CDR3nt: TGTGCTAGCAGCTTATCCCGACTGAACACCGGGGAGCTGTTTTTT; CDR3aa: CASSLSRLNTGELFF
d_gene: TRBD2; v_gene: TRBV28; j_gene: TRBJ2-1; abundance: NA; CDR3nt: TGTGCCAGCAGTTCGAGCGGGAGTAATAGTCCGCAGTTCTTC; CDR3aa: CASSSSGSNSPQFF
d_gene: NA; v_gene: TRBV5-1; j_gene: TRBJ2-1; abundance: NA; CDR3nt: TGCGCCCGGGGATGGGGAAGCTCCTACAATGAGCAGTTCTTC; CDR3aa: CARGWGSSYNEQFF
d_gene: NA; v_gene: TRBV29-1; j_gene: TRBJ2-5; abundance: NA; CDR3nt: TGCAGCGTATCATTGGTACCGTCCAAGACCCAGTACTTC; CDR3aa: CSVSLVPSKTQYF
d_gene: TRBD1; v_gene: TRBV5-1; j_gene: TRBJ2-5; abundance: NA; CDR3nt: TGCGCCAGCAGCCTTACCGGGACAGGGGTAAAGACCCAGTACTTC; CDR3aa: CASSLTGTGVKTQYF
d_gene: NA; v_gene: TRBV2; j_gene: TRBJ1-1; abundance: NA; CDR3nt: TGTGCCAGCAGTGTGTTGGGAGCGACTGAAGCTTTCTTT; CDR3aa: CASSVLGATEAFF
d_gene: NA; v_gene: TRBV5-8; j_gene: TRBJ1-2; abundance: once; CDR3nt: TGTGCCAGCAGCTTGGGGTTTCGTGAGGACTATGGCTACACCTTC; CDR3aa: CASSLGFREDYGYTF
d_gene: NA; v_gene: TRBV11-2; j_gene: TRBJ2-7; abundance: NA; CDR3nt: TGTGCCAGCAGCTGGAGTACCGTGTACGAGCAGTACTTC; CDR3aa: CASSWSTVYEQYF
d_gene: NA; v_gene: TRBV28; j_gene: TRBJ2-5; abundance: NA; CDR3nt: TGTGCCAGCAGTACCGGGACCCAGCAAGAGACCCAGTACTTC; CDR3aa: CASSTGTQQETQYF
d_gene: NA; v_gene: TRBV5-4; j_gene: TRBJ2-7; abundance: NA; CDR3nt: TGTGCCAGCAGCTTATCTGTTGAATACGAGCAGTACTTC; CDR3aa: CASSLSVEYEQYF
d_gene: TRBD2; v_gene: TRBV19; j_gene: TRBJ2-1; abundance: NA; CDR3nt: TGTGCCAGTAGACCCAGGGAGGGCCAGAGAAACAATGAGCAGTTCTTC; CDR3aa: CASRPREGQRNNEQFF
d_gene: NA; v_gene: TRBV7-6; j_gene: TRBJ2-3; abundance: NA; CDR3nt: TGTGCCAGCAGCTGGGGCGGAGAGGGATCCACAGATACGCAGTATTTT; CDR3aa: CASSWGGEGSTDTQYF
d_gene: NA; v_gene: TRBV5-1; j_gene: TRBJ2-5; abundance: NA; CDR3nt: TGCGCCAGCAGCTCCTCAGCGTACCAAGAGACCCAGTACTTC; CDR3aa: CASSSSAYQETQYF
d_gene: TRBD2; v_gene: TRBV11-2; j_gene: TRBJ2-7; abundance: NA; CDR3nt: TGTGCCAGCAGCTTAGAACTAGCGGGAGTAGGAAACGAGCAGTACTTC; CDR3aa: CASSLELAGVGNEQYF
d_gene: TRBD1; v_gene: TRBV7-3; j_gene: TRBJ2-7; abundance: NA; CDR3nt: TGTGCCAGCAGCCCGGGACAGAGGTTTGAGCAGTACTTC; CDR3aa: CASSPGQRFEQYF
d_gene: NA; v_gene: TRBV9; j_gene: TRBJ2-7; abundance: NA; CDR3nt: TGTGCCAGCAGCTTGGGCCCAGACGCCTCCTACGAGCAGTACTTC; CDR3aa: CASSLGPDASYEQYF
d_gene: NA; v_gene: TRBV27; j_gene: TRBJ2-1; abundance: NA; CDR3nt: TGTGCCAGCAGTTTATCGTGGCAGAACAATGAGCAGTTCTTC; CDR3aa: CASSLSWQNNEQFF
d_gene: TRBD2; v_gene: TRBV2; j_gene: TRBJ2-1; abundance: NA; CDR3nt: TGTGCCAGCCAACTCGGACAGGGCGGGACTAGCGGGAAAATCTCGGACTACAATGAGCAGTTCTTC; CDR3aa: CASQLGQGGTSGKISDYNEQFF
d_gene: TRBD1; v_gene: TRBV5-1; j_gene: TRBJ2-7; abundance: NA; CDR3nt: TGCGCCAGCAGCCCCGACAGGGGCGTAGACTACGAGCAGTACTTC; CDR3aa: CASSPDRGVDYEQYF
d_gene: NA; v_gene: TRBV28; j_gene: TRBJ2-7; abundance: NA; CDR3nt: TGTGCCAGCATCGAAATAACCCCACCCCCTTGGACAGACACCTACGAGCAGTACTTC; CDR3aa: CASIEITPPPWTDTYEQYF
d_gene: NA; v_gene: TRBV30; j_gene: TRBJ2-7; abundance: NA; CDR3nt: TGTGCCTGGAGTGACTGGGACGGCTCCTACGAGCAGTACTTC; CDR3aa: CAWSDWDGSYEQYF
d_gene: NA; v_gene: TRBV27; j_gene: TRBJ2-7; abundance: NA; CDR3nt: TGTGCCAGCAGCCGAACGGCCCTTATGTACGAGCAGTACTTC; CDR3aa: CASSRTALMYEQYF
d_gene: TRBD2; v_gene: TRBV5-4; j_gene: TRBJ2-1; abundance: NA; CDR3nt: TGTGCCAGCAGCAGACGGGGGGATTGGGGCAATGAGCAGTTCTTC; CDR3aa: CASSRRGDWGNEQFF
d_gene: NA; v_gene: TRBV28; j_gene: TRBJ2-5; abundance: NA; CDR3nt: TGTGCCAGCAGTAGTGGGCCAGAGACCCAGTACTTC; CDR3aa: CASSSGPETQYF
d_gene: NA; v_gene: TRBV14; j_gene: TRBJ2-5; abundance: NA; CDR3nt: TGTGCCAGCAGTTACACCCGCGGGAACCAAGAGACCCAGTACTTC; CDR3aa: CASSYTRGNQETQYF
d_gene: TRBD1; v_gene: TRBV5-1; j_gene: TRBJ1-1; abundance: NA; CDR3nt: TGCGCCAGCAGACCAACAGGGGCAGGCACTGAAGCTTTCTTT; CDR3aa: CASRPTGAGTEAFF
d_gene: NA; v_gene: TRBV4-1; j_gene: TRBJ2-7; abundance: NA; CDR3nt: TGCGCCAGCAGCCAAGATGCGGCGGGCTACTCCTACGAGCAGTACTTC; CDR3aa: CASSQDAAGYSYEQYF
d_gene: TRBD1; v_gene: TRBV7-9; j_gene: TRBJ1-2; abundance: NA; CDR3nt: TGTGCCAGCAGCCTACAGGGGGTCGACTATGGCTACACCTTC; CDR3aa: CASSLQGVDYGYTF
d_gene: NA; v_gene: TRBV6-1; j_gene: TRBJ2-7; abundance: once; CDR3nt: TGTGCCAGCACCAAGGCAGGGCTCAACTACGAGCAGTACTTC; CDR3aa: CASTKAGLNYEQYF
d_gene: TRBD1; v_gene: TRBV4-3; j_gene: TRBJ1-5; abundance: once; CDR3nt: TGCGCCAGCAGCCAAGTCCGGACAGGGATTCAGCCCCAGCATTTT; CDR3aa: CASSQVRTGIQPQHF
d_gene: TRBD1; v_gene: TRBV7-2; j_gene: TRBJ1-5; abundance: NA; CDR3nt: TGTGCCAGCAGCCAGGGACAGCTTGGCAATCAGCCCCAGCATTTT; CDR3aa: CASSQGQLGNQPQHF
d_gene: NA; v_gene: TRBV27; j_gene: TRBJ2-7; abundance: NA; CDR3nt: TGTGCCACCAGGGGGGGGGCCTACGAGCAGTACTTC; CDR3aa: CATRGGAYEQYF
d_gene: TRBD1; v_gene: TRBV18; j_gene: TRBJ2-5; abundance: NA; CDR3nt: TGTGCCAGCTCACCTGACAGGGGGCAGGAGACCCAGTACTTC; CDR3aa: CASSPDRGQETQYF
d_gene: NA; v_gene: TRBV5-4; j_gene: TRBJ2-1; abundance: NA; CDR3nt: TGTGCCAGCAGCTGGGGGGCTAGCGGTGACAATGAGCAGTTCTTC; CDR3aa: CASSWGASGDNEQFF
d_gene: TRBD2; v_gene: TRBV19; j_gene: TRBJ2-1; abundance: NA; CDR3nt: TGTGCCAGTAGTAGAGGACTAGCGGGCATCTTGTACAATGAGCAGTTCTTC; CDR3aa: CASSRGLAGILYNEQFF
d_gene: TRBD1; v_gene: TRBV5-1; j_gene: TRBJ2-1; abundance: once; CDR3nt: TGCGCCAGCAGCCCGTGGGGGACAGACAATGAGCAGTTCTTC; CDR3aa: CASSPWGTDNEQFF
d_gene: TRBD1; v_gene: TRBV5-1; j_gene: TRBJ2-7; abundance: NA; CDR3nt: TGCGCCAGCAGCGCAACCACCGGGACAGACTACGAGCAGTACTTC; CDR3aa: CASSATTGTDYEQYF
d_gene: NA; v_gene: TRBV28; j_gene: TRBJ1-4; abundance: NA; CDR3nt: TGTGCCAGCAGTTCCTCATTCATTGGGACACCCGCGTTT; CDR3aa: CASSSSFIGTPAF
d_gene: NA; v_gene: TRBV19; j_gene: TRBJ2-2; abundance: NA; CDR3nt: TGTGCCAGTAACCCCTCCGACCGGCCGGAGCTGTTTTTT; CDR3aa: CASNPSDRPELFF
d_gene: TRBD2; v_gene: TRBV6-5; j_gene: TRBJ2-7; abundance: once; CDR3nt: TGTGCCAGCAGTAGGACTAGCTTCTACGAGCAGTACTTC; CDR3aa: CASSRTSFYEQYF
d_gene: TRBD2; v_gene: TRBV9; j_gene: TRBJ2-1; abundance: NA; CDR3nt: TGTGCCAGCAGCGTAGCCCCCCTAAGGGGGGGGACCGGGACTAGCCACGGGGATGAGCAGTTCTTC; CDR3aa: CASSVAPLRGGTGTSHGDEQFF
d_gene: NA; v_gene: TRBV28; j_gene: TRBJ2-7; abundance: NA; CDR3nt: TGTGCCAGCAAGCTACAGGGACGTTCGAGTGAGCAGTACTTC; CDR3aa: CASKLQGRSSEQYF
d_gene: NA; v_gene: TRBV5-1; j_gene: TRBJ1-5; abundance: NA; CDR3nt: TGCGCCAGCAGCTTGGGACAGAGTAGCAATCAGCCCCAGCATTTT; CDR3aa: CASSLGQSSNQPQHF
d_gene: NA; v_gene: TRBV28; j_gene: TRBJ2-7; abundance: NA; CDR3nt: TGTGCCAGCACCGACCTAGAGGGGGGGTTAGGGGCCTACGAGCAGTACTTC; CDR3aa: CASTDLEGGLGAYEQYF
d_gene: NA; v_gene: TRBV5-1; j_gene: TRBJ2-5; abundance: NA; CDR3nt: TGCGCCAGCAGGATCGATAAGGGGACCCAGTACTTC; CDR3aa: CASRIDKGTQYF
d_gene: NA; v_gene: TRBV4-3; j_gene: TRBJ2-7; abundance: NA; CDR3nt: TGCGCCAGCAGCCGGGGAGCGGGCTTCTCCTACGAGCAGTACTTC; CDR3aa: CASSRGAGFSYEQYF
d_gene: NA; v_gene: TRBV27; j_gene: TRBJ2-3; abundance: NA; CDR3nt: TGTGCCAGCAGGATTCTTGGCCTCACAGATACGCAGTATTTT; CDR3aa: CASRILGLTDTQYF
d_gene: NA; v_gene: TRBV7-9; j_gene: TRBJ2-2; abundance: NA; CDR3nt: TGTGCCAGCAGCTTTCTAGCGAACACCGGGGAGCTGTTTTTT; CDR3aa: CASSFLANTGELFF
d_gene: NA; v_gene: TRBV6-6; j_gene: TRBJ1-1; abundance: NA; CDR3nt: TGTGCCAGCAGAAAGAACACTGAAGCTTTCTTT; CDR3aa: CASRKNTEAFF
d_gene: NA; v_gene: TRBV6-5; j_gene: TRBJ2-7; abundance: NA; CDR3nt: TGTGCCAGCTCCAACGGGTTGACCTACGAGCAGTACTTC; CDR3aa: CASSNGLTYEQYF